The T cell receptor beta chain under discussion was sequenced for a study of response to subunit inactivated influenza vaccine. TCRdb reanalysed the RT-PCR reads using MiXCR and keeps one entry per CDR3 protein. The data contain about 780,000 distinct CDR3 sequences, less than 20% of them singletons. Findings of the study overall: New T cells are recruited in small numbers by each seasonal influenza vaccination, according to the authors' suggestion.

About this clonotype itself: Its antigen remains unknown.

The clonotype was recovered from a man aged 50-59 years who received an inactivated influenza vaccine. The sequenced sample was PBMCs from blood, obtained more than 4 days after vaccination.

The CDR3 protein is CASSWGGSSYSSYEQYF. The CDR3 region has the DNA TGCGCCAGCAGCTGGGGGGGTTCATCATATAGCTCCTACGAGCAGTACTTC. The chain carries TRBV5-1 and TRBJ2-7, with TRBD2 identical over 7 bases. Germline CDR1 and CDR2: SGHRS and YFSETQ. The CDR3 has 17 residues. V was clipped by 3 bases and J by 0 bases; unmatched bases: 12.